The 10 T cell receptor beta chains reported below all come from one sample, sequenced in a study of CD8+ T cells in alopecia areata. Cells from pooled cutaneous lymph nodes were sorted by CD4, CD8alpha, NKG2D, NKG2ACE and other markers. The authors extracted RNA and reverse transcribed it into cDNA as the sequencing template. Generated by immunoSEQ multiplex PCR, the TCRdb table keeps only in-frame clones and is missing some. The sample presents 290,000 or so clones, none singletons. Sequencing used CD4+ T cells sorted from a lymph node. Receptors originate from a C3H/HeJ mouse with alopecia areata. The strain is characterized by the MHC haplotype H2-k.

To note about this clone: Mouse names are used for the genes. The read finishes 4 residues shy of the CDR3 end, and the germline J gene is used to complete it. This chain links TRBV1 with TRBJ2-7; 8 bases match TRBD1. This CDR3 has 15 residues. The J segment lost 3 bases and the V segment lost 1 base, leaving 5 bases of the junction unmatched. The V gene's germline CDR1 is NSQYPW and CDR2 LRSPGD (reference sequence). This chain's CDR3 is CTCSAAGQGIYEQYF. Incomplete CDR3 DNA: TGCACCTGCAGTGCAGCTGGACAGGGAATCTAT.

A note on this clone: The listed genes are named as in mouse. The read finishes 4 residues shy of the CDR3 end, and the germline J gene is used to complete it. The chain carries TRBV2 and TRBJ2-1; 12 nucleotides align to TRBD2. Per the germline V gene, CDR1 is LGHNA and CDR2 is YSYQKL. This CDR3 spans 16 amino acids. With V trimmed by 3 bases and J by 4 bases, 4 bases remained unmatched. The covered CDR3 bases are TGTGCCAGCAGCCAGACTGGGGGGGCGCGATATGCT. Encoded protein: CASSQTGGARYA. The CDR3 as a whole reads CASSQTGGARYAEQFF.

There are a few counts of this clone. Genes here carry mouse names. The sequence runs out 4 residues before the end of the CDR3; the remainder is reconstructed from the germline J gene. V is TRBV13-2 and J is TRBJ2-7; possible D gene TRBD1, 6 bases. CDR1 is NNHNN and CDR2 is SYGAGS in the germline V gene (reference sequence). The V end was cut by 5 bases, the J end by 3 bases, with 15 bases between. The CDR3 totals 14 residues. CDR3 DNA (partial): TGTGCCAGCGGAAGAACAGGGAGGGGCTAT. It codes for CASGRTGRGY. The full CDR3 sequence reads CASGRTGRGYEQYF.

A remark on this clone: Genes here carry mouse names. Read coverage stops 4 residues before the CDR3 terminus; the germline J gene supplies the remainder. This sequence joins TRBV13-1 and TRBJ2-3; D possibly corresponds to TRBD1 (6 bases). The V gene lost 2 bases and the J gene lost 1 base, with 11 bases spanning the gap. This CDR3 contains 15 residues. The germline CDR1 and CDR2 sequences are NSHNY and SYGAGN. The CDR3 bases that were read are TGTGCCAGCAGTGACCTCCGACAGGGTGCAGAA. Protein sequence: CASSDLRQGAE. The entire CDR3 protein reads CASSDLRQGAETLYF.

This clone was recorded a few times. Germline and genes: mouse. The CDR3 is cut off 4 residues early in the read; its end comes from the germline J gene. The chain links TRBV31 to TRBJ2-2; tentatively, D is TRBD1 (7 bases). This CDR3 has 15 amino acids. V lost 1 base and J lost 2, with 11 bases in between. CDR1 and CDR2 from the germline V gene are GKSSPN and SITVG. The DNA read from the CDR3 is TGTGCCTGGAGTCAAAGAGGGGGCAACACCGGG. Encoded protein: CAWSQRGGNTG. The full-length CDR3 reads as CAWSQRGGNTGQLYF.

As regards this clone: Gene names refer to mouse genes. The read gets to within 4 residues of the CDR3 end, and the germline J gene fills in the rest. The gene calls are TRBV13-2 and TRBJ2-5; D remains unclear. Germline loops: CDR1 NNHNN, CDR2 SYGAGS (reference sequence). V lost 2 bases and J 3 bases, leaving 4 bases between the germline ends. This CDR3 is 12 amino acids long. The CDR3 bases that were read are TGTGCCAGCGGTGAACTGCAAGAC. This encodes CASGELQD. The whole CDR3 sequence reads CASGELQDTQYF.

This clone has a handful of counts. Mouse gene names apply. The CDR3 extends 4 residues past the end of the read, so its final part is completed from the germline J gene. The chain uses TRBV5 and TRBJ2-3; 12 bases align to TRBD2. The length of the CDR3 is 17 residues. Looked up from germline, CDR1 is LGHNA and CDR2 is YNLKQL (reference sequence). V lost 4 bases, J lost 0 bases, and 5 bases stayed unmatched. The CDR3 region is CASSPGLGGTSAETLYF. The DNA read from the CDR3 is TGTGCCAGCAGCCCCGGACTGGGGGGGACTAGTGCAGAA.

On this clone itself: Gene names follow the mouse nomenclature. The CDR3 bases that were read are TGTGCCAGCAGGACAAGGAGCTCCTAT. Translating it yields CASRTRSSY. The whole CDR3 reads CASRTRSSYEQYF. V is TRBV13-1 and J is TRBJ2-7; unclear D gene. The read ends 4 residues before the CDR3 terminus; that terminus is restored from the germline J gene. The germline V gene encodes CDR1 NSHNY and CDR2 SYGAGN. V was clipped by 5 bases and J by 0 bases, with 9 bases between them. The CDR3 runs to 13 residues.

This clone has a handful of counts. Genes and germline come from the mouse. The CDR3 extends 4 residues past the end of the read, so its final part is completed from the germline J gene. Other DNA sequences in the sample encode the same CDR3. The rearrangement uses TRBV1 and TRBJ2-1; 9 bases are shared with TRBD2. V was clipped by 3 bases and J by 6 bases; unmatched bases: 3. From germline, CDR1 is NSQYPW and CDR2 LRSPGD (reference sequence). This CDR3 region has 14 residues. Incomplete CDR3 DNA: TGCACCTGCAGTGCTGGGGGGGCGCGTGCT. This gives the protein CTCSAGGARA. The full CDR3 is CTCSAGGARAEQFF.

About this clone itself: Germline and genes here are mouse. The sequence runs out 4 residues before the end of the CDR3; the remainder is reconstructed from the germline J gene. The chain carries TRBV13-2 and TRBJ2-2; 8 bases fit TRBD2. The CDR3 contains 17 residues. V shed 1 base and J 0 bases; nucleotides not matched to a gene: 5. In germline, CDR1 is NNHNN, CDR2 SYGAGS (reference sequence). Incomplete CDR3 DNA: TGTGCCAGCGGTGATAGGCGTGGGGGGGCAAACACCGGG. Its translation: CASGDRRGGANTG. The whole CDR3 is CASGDRRGGANTGQLYF.